This T cell receptor (beta chain) is from a study of early T cells in non-severe SARS-CoV-2 infection. Study details: Bulk RNA taken from unsorted whole blood was sequenced, leaving chains unpaired.

Trimming left V 5 bases short and J 4 bases short, with 12 bases between. From germline, CDR1 is SGHAT and CDR2 FQNNGV. The CDR3 length is 14 residues. This clonotype was counted at least ten times. TCRdb passed the 5' RACE reads through MiXCR, listing each CDR3 protein once. The data show 65,000 to 85,000 distinct CDR3 sequences, roughly an eighth seen once. The chain combines TRBV11-2 with TRBJ2-1; D may be TRBD2 (5 bases). The clonotype comes from an adult who was a healthcare worker with PCR-confirmed SARS-CoV-2 infection or an uninfected control (not recorded which). Material for sequencing was whole blood. The CDR3 DNA reads TGTGCCAGCAGCGCAACTAGGCCTTACAATGAGCAGTTCTTC. Translated: CASSATRPYNEQFF.